The clone carrying this TCR beta chain showed up many times. What it binds is not known. These data come from a study of response to subunit inactivated influenza vaccine. Study findings and constraints: Every seasonal influenza vaccination brings in few new T cells, the authors suggested.

The V gene lost 3 bases and the J gene lost 4 bases, with 6 bases spanning the gap. Germline V gene lookup returns CDR1 MNHEY and CDR2 SVGAGI. The CDR3 is 13 amino acids. MiXCR was run by TCRdb on the RT-PCR reads, yielding one entry per CDR3 protein. The sample lists hundreds of thousands of distinct CDR3 sequences; about an eighth were seen once. The source is a man aged 50 to 60 who received an inactivated influenza vaccine. V gene TRBV6-5 combines with J gene TRBJ2-2; no firm D call. Source: PBMCs from blood, taken on the day of vaccination. CDR3 in amino acids: CASSYFGTGELFF. The CDR3 nucleotides are TGTGCCAGCAGTTATTTTGGCACCGGGGAGCTGTTTTTT.